A selection of T cell receptor beta chains follows, all from one sample in a study of cytomegalovirus exposure and HLA in healthy donors. Clones were read by immunoSEQ multiplex PCR, and TCRdb kept only the in-frame ones, dropping some. The sample has around 91,000 clones, 70% to 85% seen once. Source material: PBMCs. The receptor source for this set is a man aged 18 to 29 in good health and CMV-seronegative. CDR3s include the opening cysteine and the closing phenylalanine or tryptophan. D genes are given only for firm matches. Part of the rows lack a size; the others show once, few, many or a class for expanded clones.

V,D,J,size,DNA,CDR3
TRBV5-5,.,TRBJ2-7,.,TGTGCCAGCAGCTTGCTCGGCACTACCTACGAGCAGTACTTC,CASSLLGTTYEQYF
TRBV11-1,.,TRBJ2-1,.,TGTGCCAGCAGCTCTCGAGGGGGTTTGTTGGATGAGCAGTTCTTC,CASSSRGGLLDEQFF
TRBV29-1,.,TRBJ1-2,.,TGCAGCGTTGGGGTGGGCGGCTACACCTTC,CSVGVGGYTF
TRBV27,TRBD2,TRBJ2-7,.,TGTGCCAGCAGTTTAATAGCGGGTATGGCTACCTACGAGCAGTACTTC,CASSLIAGMATYEQYF
TRBV5-1,TRBD2,TRBJ2-1,.,TGCGCCAGCAGCTTGGGACAGGGGACTAGCGGGTCGAGCTCCTACAATGAGCAGTTCTTC,CASSLGQGTSGSSSYNEQFF
TRBV11-2,TRBD2,TRBJ2-5,.,TGTGCCAGCAGCTTAGATCGTGGCGGGAGAGGGTTAGAGACCCAGTACTTC,CASSLDRGGRGLETQYF
TRBV10-1,.,TRBJ1-5,.,TGCGCCAGCAGCTCAGGGGCCAATCAGCCCCAGCATTTT,CASSSGANQPQHF
TRBV7-9,.,TRBJ1-2,.,TGTGCCAGCAGCGGAAGACAGGACCTCTGGTATGGCTACACCTTC,CASSGRQDLWYGYTF
TRBV28,TRBD2,TRBJ2-1,.,TGTGCCAGCGGGACTAGCGGGTACAATGAGCAGTTCTTC,CASGTSGYNEQFF
TRBV29-1,.,TRBJ1-4,.,TGCAGCGCCACAGGGAATGAAAAACTGTTTTTT,CSATGNEKLFF
TRBV19,.,TRBJ1-5,.,TGTGCCAGTAGTTCCCGGACAGATAGCAATCAGCCCCAGCATTTT,CASSSRTDSNQPQHF
TRBV23-1,.,TRBJ1-1,.,TGCGCCAGCAGTCAAGTTAACAGGGATTGGGACACTGAAGCTTTCTTT,CASSQVNRDWDTEAFF
TRBV20-1,.,TRBJ2-7,.,TGCAGTGCTGGCATGAACGAGCAGTACTTC,CSAGMNEQYF
TRBV5-4,.,TRBJ2-5,.,TGTGCCAGCAGCTTGGAAAGGGGCCGGCAAGAGACCCAGTACTTC,CASSLERGRQETQYF
TRBV5-1,TRBD1,TRBJ1-2,.,TGCGCCAGCAGCGCACTACAGGGGGGGAATACCAATGGCTACACCTTC,CASSALQGGNTNGYTF
TRBV6-5,TRBD2,TRBJ2-1,.,TGTGCCAGCAGTTACTCATTCGCCGGGACTACTGATGAGCAGTTCTTC,CASSYSFAGTTDEQFF
TRBV25-1,TRBD1,TRBJ2-4,few,TGTGCCAGCAGTTACGAGGCAGGGGGAAACATTCAGTACTTC,CASSYEAGGNIQYF
TRBV6-1,.,TRBJ1-4,.,TGTGCCAGCAGTCCCCGGGGAACAACTAATGAAAAACTGTTTTTT,CASSPRGTTNEKLFF
TRBV29-1,TRBD2,TRBJ2-7,.,TGCAGCGTTGTCCTGGCTAGCGGGAAGGAAAGGGGAGAGCAGTACTTC,CSVVLASGKERGEQYF
TRBV27,.,TRBJ2-6,.,TGTGCCAGCGCGGGGTTTGCCAACGTCCTGACTTTC,CASAGFANVLTF
TRBV21-1,.,TRBJ1-1,.,TGTGCCAGCAGCACTCTTTGGGACAGGGAACGTCCTGAAGCTTTCTTT,CASSTLWDRERPEAFF
TRBV7-9,.,TRBJ1-4,.,TGTGCCAGCAGCCTGGAACGCGGGGCAGCCGGTGAAAAACTGTTTTTT,CASSLERGAAGEKLFF
TRBV19,.,TRBJ2-5,.,TGTGCCAGTAGGGCCCAGCACTCCGGGGAGACCCAGTACTTC,CASRAQHSGETQYF
TRBV5-1,TRBD2,TRBJ2-7,.,TGCGCCAGCAGATGGACTAGCGGGACTTACGAGCAGTACTTC,CASRWTSGTYEQYF
TRBV6-4,TRBD2,TRBJ2-1,.,TGTGCCAGCAGTGACAGTCTGGCGGGGGATTACAATGAGCAGTTCTTC,CASSDSLAGDYNEQFF
TRBV7-3,TRBD2,TRBJ2-1,.,TGTGCCAGCAGCTTATTTCCGGGACTAGATGAGTACGGGAATGAGCAGTTCTTC,CASSLFPGLDEYGNEQFF
TRBV30,.,TRBJ1-6,.,TGTGCCTGGAGTGAGGGGGGGACCTATAATTCACCCCTCCACTTT,CAWSEGGTYNSPLHF
TRBV7-8,TRBD2,TRBJ2-5,.,TGTGCCAGCAGCCCCCGGACTAGCGGGCAAGAGACCCAGTACTTC,CASSPRTSGQETQYF
TRBV30,.,TRBJ1-5,.,TGTGCCTGGAGTGTGCCCCTAGCGGGACAGCCCCAGCATTTT,CAWSVPLAGQPQHF
TRBV27,.,TRBJ2-3,.,TGTGCCAGCAGTTTCCAGTACACAGATACGCAGTATTTT,CASSFQYTDTQYF
TRBV18,.,TRBJ1-5,.,TGTGCCAGCTCACCAACCCAGGCGAATAGCAATCAGCCCCAGCATTTT,CASSPTQANSNQPQHF
TRBV4-1,.,TRBJ2-7,.,TGCGCCAGCAGCCAGGAGGGACAGACCTACGAGCAGTACTTC,CASSQEGQTYEQYF